This T cell receptor (beta chain) was obtained from a study of OX40 agonist ivuxolimab in advanced cancers. The method was immunoSEQ multiplex PCR; TCRdb's version includes in-frame clones alone and lacks a portion of them. Of tens of thousands of clones listed, roughly 90% are singletons. V trimming: 8 bases; J trimming: 6 bases; junction bases outside the gene matches: 3. The CDR3 sequence is 12 residues long. Looked up from germline, CDR1 is ENHRY and CDR2 is SYGVKD. Here the sequenced sample was CD4+ or CD8+ T cells sorted from blood, taken in a trial of the OX40 agonist ivuxolimab. The sequence was collected from an adult with an advanced solid tumor such as melanoma, head and neck, liver or kidney cancer. The V and J genes are TRBV10-3 and TRBJ2-1; 8 bases map to TRBD2. DNA for the CDR3: TGTGCCATCGGCGGGGGGTCCAATGAGCAGTTCTTC. Protein: CAIGGGSNEQFF.